These 14 T cell receptor beta chains came from one sample sequenced in a study of blood T cells in healthy people across ages. Sample-barcoded 5' priming and a J-beta primer mix drove a second PCR of about 6 to 11 cycles. TCRdb reprocessed the 5' RACE reads via MiXCR and lists one record per CDR3 protein. Of roughly 650,000 distinct CDR3 sequences in the sample, about 30% were seen once. Sequences were obtained from blood. The source of these receptors is a woman of 80 years or more in good health.

In its sample, this clonotype was seen a few times. The V gene is TRBV20-1, the J gene TRBJ2-1, with 9 nucleotides matching TRBD1. Germline CDR1 is DFQATT and CDR2 is SNEGSKA (reference sequence). CDR3 length: 13 amino acids. V trimming: 5 bases; J trimming: 9 bases; junction bases outside the gene matches: 8. CDR3 DNA sequence: TGCAGTGCTCCGGGACAGGGAAACAGTGAGCAGTTCTTC. It specifies CSAPGQGNSEQFF.

This clonotype was seen many times. The chain uses TRBV5-6 and TRBJ2-1; D remains unclear. The germline V and J ends were trimmed by 4 bases and 0 bases, with 11 bases remaining between them. Germline V lookup: CDR1 SGHDT, CDR2 YYEEEE. There are 15 residues in the CDR3. CDR3 sequence reads: CASSPTQRSYNEQFF. CDR3 nucleotides: TGTGCCAGCAGCCCTACTCAACGCTCCTACAATGAGCAGTTCTTC.

Note on this clonotype: A much larger clone sits a single nucleotide away, making a read error possible. The J gene is TRBJ2-5, the V gene TRBV29-1; either TRBD1 or TRBD2 may fit D (5 bases each). The CDR3 is 11 residues long. Looked up from germline, CDR1 is SQVTM and CDR2 is ANQGSEA. Between the trimmed V and J ends, which lost 5 bases and 13 bases, there was a span of 17 bases. The CDR3 spells CSVPPGAQRYF. DNA of the CDR3: TGCAGCGTTCCCCCCGGGGCTCAGCGGTACTTC.

To note about this clonotype: This could be a read error, since a much larger clone is one nucleotide away. The chain uses TRBV18 and TRBJ2-7; the match to TRBD2 covers 11 bases. V was clipped by 1 base and J by 4 bases; unmatched bases: 9. Germline values: CDR1 KGHSH, CDR2 LQKENI. CDR3 length: 17 amino acids. DNA for the CDR3: TGTGCCAGCTCACCACTAGCGGGGGGGTCTTTTGGTTACGAGCAGTACTTC. This sequence encodes CASSPLAGGSFGYEQYF.

This clonotype was picked up a small number of times. The chain is built from TRBV7-2 and TRBJ2-1, with 8 bases aligning to TRBD1. Trimming cost V 4 bases and J 9 bases; bases outside gene matches: 5. The CDR3 is made up of 13 amino acids. Germline CDR1 reads SGHTA; CDR2 reads FQGNSA. This CDR3 is CASSYDRGSEQFF. The CDR3 coding sequence is TGTGCCAGCAGCTATGACAGGGGCAGTGAGCAGTTCTTC.

The chain employs TRBV5-5 and TRBJ1-2, with D perhaps matching TRBD1 (6 bases). This CDR3 is built from 15 residues. CDR1 and CDR2 (germline): SGHKS, YYEKEE (reference sequence). V lost 4 bases, J lost 0 bases, and 13 bases lay in between. For the CDR3, the DNA is TGTGCCAGCAGCGCCACCGGACAGTCTAACTATGGCTACACCTTC. Protein product: CASSATGQSNYGYTF.

As to this clonotype: A much larger clone is a single base away; this may be a read error. The chain employs TRBV7-3 and TRBJ1-4; no reliable D call. V was trimmed by 5 bases and J by 16 bases, leaving 17 bases between them. CDR3 length: 12 residues. Germline loops: CDR1 SGHTA, CDR2 FQGTGA. CDR3 DNA: TGTGCCAGCAGCCTCGTCATGAAAGGTCGGTTTTTT. It yields the protein CASSLVMKGRFF. The variable domain in full, with the rest retrieved from reference TRBV7-3 and TRBJ1-4, is GAGVSQTPSNKVTEKGKYVELRCDPISGHTALYWYRQSLGQGPEFLIYFQGTGAADDSGLPNDRFFAVRPEGSVSTLKIQRTERGDSAVYLCASSLVMKGRFFGSGTQLSVL.

This clonotype has a count of ten or more. The chain carries TRBV7-9 and TRBJ2-3; 8 positions agree with TRBD2. Germline values: CDR1 SEHNR, CDR2 FQNEAQ (reference sequence). CDR3 size: 19 residues. Germline trimming cut 0 bases from V and 4 bases from J; bases unmatched to any gene: 15. The CDR3 spells CASSLARGGGRSDPDTQYF. DNA of the CDR3: TGTGCCAGCAGCTTAGCGCGGGGCGGGGGGAGATCTGATCCAGATACGCAGTATTTT. The full variable domain, in which reference TRBV7-9 and TRBJ2-3 provide the parts outside the CDR3, is DTGVSQNPRHKITKRGQNVTFRCDPISEHNRLYWYRQTLGQGPEFLTYFQNEAQLEKSRLLSDRFSAERPKGSFSTLEIQRTEQGDSAMYLCASSLARGGGRSDPDTQYFGPGTRLTVL.

This sequence joins TRBV7-9 and TRBJ2-3; maybe TRBD2 (7 bases). The V end was cut by 8 bases, the J end by 6 bases, with 24 bases between. The germline V gene encodes CDR1 SEHNR and CDR2 FQNEAQ (reference sequence). CDR3 length: 16 amino acids. CDR3 protein: CASARTGGSTPDTQYF. The CDR3 DNA is TGTGCCAGCGCAAGAACGGGGGGCTCCACTCCGGATACGCAGTATTTT.

In nucleotides, the CDR3 is TGCGCCAGCAGCTGGGGCAGGTTCCGAGAGACCCAGTACTTC. Its protein is CASSWGRFRETQYF. This rearrangement joins TRBV5-1 to TRBJ2-5; the D gene is possibly TRBD1 (5 bases). CDR3 length: 14 residues. The germline V and J ends were trimmed by 3 bases and 4 bases, with 13 bases remaining between them. Germline CDR1 and CDR2: SGHRS and YFSETQ. The full variable domain, completed using reference TRBV5-1 and TRBJ2-5, is KAGVTQTPRYLIKTRGQQVTLSCSPISGHRSVSWYQQTPGQGLQFLFEYFSETQRNKGNFPGRFSGRQFSNSRSEMNVSTLELGDSALYLCASSWGRFRETQYFGPGTRLLVL.

This clonotype occurred many times. The rearrangement uses TRBV9 and TRBJ2-3; tentatively, D is TRBD1 (5 bases). Trimming stripped 1 base from V and 2 bases from J, with 11 bases between. This CDR3 region has 15 residues. The germline V gene has CDR1 SGDLS and CDR2 YYNGEE. CDR3 coding DNA: TGTGCCAGCAGCGTACTGGGGCGGATCACAGATACGCAGTATTTT. Translating gives CASSVLGRITDTQYF.

Turning to this clonotype: A read error is possible here, since a much larger clone lies one base away. The chain recombines TRBV5-1 with TRBJ2-5, with TRBD2 matching over 10 bases. The CDR3 consists of 15 residues. Looked up from germline, CDR1 is SGHRS and CDR2 is YFSETQ. The J segment lost 11 bases and the V segment lost 4 bases, leaving 14 bases of the junction unmatched. The CDR3 nucleotides are TGCGCCAGCAGCCCCCTAGCGGGGGCCAACAATGAGCAGTACTTC. Protein sequence: CASSPLAGANNEQYF.

V usage is TRBV30 and J usage is TRBJ2-5, with 9 bases that match TRBD2. With V trimmed by 5 bases and J by 2 bases, 6 bases remained unmatched. CDR3 length equals 14 residues. Per germline, CDR1 GTSNPN and CDR2 SVGIG (reference sequence). CDR3 sequence reads: CAWRRGGWQETQYF. As DNA, the CDR3 is TGTGCCTGGCGGCGGGGGGGCTGGCAAGAGACCCAGTACTTC.

This clonotype was counted ten times or more. The chain's CDR3 is CASLTGGANQPQHF. CDR3 nucleotide sequence: TGTGCCAGCTTGACAGGGGGAGCCAATCAGCCCCAGCATTTT. This chain joins TRBV6-2 or TRBV6-3 and TRBJ1-5, with 9 bases that match TRBD1. Losses at the gene ends were 8 bases for V and 3 bases for J; bases not matched to a gene: 5. Per the germline V gene, CDR1 is MNHEY and CDR2 is SVGEGT. The CDR3 length is 14 residues.